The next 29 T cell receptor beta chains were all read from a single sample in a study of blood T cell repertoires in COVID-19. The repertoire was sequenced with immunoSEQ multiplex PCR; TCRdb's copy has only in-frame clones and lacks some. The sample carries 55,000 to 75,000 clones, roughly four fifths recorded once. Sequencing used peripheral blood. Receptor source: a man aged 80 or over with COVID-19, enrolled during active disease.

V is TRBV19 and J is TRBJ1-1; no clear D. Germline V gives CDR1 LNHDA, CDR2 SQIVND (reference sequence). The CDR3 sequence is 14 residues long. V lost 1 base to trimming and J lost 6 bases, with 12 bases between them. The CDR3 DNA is TGTGCCAGTAGTATAGGGGAGGTTCTCCCTGAAGCTTTCTTT. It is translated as CASSIGEVLPEAFF.

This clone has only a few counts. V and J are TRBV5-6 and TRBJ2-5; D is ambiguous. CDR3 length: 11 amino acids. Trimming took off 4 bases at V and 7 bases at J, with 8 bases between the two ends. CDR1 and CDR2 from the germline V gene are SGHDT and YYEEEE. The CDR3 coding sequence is TGTGCCAGCAGCCACAGTAGGACCCAGTACTTC. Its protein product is CASSHSRTQYF.

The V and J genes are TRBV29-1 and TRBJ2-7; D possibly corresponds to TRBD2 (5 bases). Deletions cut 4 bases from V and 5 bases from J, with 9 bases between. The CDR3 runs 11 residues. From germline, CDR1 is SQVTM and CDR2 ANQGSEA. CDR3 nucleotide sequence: TGCAGCGTTGCACCCGGGAACGAGCAGTACTTC. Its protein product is CSVAPGNEQYF.

Here the CDR3 DNA reads TGTGCCAGCAGTCCTCAACAGGGGAGCTCCTATAATTCACCCCTCCACTTT. This sequence encodes CASSPQQGSSYNSPLHF. The V and J genes are TRBV6-6 and TRBJ1-6, with 7 bases that match TRBD1. Germline CDR1 MNHNY, CDR2 SVGAGI (reference sequence). The ends lost 5 bases at V and 0 bases at J; junction bases unmatched: 7. The CDR3 covers 17 residues.

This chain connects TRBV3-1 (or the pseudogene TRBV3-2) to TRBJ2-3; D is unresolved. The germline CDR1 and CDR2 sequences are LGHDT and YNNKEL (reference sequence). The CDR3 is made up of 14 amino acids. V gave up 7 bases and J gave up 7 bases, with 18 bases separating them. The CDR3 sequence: CASTLNPAENTQYF. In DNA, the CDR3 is TGTGCCAGCACACTCAATCCGGCGGAGAATACGCAGTATTTT.

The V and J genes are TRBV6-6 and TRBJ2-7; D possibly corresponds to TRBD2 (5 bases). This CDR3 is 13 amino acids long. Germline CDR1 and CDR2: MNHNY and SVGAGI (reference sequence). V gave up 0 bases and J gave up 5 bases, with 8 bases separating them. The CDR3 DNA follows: TGTGCCAGCAGTTACTCGGACTCTCACGAGCAGTACTTC. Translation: CASSYSDSHEQYF.

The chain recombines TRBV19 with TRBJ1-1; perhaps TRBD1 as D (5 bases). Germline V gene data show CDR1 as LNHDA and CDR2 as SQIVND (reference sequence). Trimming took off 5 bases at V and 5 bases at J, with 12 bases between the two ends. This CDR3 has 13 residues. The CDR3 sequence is CASSFLGETEAFF. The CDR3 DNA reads TGTGCCAGTAGTTTCCTAGGGGAAACTGAAGCTTTCTTT.

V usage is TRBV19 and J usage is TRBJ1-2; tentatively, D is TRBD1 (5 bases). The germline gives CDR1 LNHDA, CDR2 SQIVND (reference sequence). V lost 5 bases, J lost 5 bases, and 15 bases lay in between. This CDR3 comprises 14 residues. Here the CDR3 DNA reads TGTGCCAGTAGTTTCCGCCAGGGCTGGTATGGCTACACCTTC. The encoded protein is CASSFRQGWYGYTF.

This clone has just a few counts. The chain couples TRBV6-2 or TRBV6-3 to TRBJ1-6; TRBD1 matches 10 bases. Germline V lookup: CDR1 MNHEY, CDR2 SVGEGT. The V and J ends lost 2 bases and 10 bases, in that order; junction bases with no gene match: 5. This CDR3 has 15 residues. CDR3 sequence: CASSYRTGGYSPLHF. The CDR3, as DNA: TGTGCCAGCAGTTACCGGACAGGGGGTTACTCACCCCTCCACTTT.

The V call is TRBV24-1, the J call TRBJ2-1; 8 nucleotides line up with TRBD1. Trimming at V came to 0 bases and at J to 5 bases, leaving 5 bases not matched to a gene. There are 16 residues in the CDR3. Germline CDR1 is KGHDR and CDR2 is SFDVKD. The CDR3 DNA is TGTGCCACCAGTGATTTGGGCAGGGGGCCAAACAATGAGCAGTTCTTC. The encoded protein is CATSDLGRGPNNEQFF.

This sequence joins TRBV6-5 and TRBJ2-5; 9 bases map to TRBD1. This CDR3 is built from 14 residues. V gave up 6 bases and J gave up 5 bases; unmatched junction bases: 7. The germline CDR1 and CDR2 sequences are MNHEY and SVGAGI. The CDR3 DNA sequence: TGTGCCAGCAGGAAACAGGGGGCCGGGGAGACCCAGTACTTC. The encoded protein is CASRKQGAGETQYF.

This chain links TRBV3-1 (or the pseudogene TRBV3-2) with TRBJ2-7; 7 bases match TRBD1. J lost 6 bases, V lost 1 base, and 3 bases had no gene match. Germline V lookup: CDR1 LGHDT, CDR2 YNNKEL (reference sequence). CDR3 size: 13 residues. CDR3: CASSQGQGTEQYV. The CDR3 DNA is TGTGCCAGCAGCCAAGGACAGGGAACCGAGCAGTACGTC.

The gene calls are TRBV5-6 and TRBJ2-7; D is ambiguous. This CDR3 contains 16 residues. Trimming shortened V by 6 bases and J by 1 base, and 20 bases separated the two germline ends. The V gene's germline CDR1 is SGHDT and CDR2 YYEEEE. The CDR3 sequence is CASILMGRQDSYEQYF. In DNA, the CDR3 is TGTGCCAGCATCCTAATGGGTCGGCAGGATTCCTACGAGCAGTACTTC.

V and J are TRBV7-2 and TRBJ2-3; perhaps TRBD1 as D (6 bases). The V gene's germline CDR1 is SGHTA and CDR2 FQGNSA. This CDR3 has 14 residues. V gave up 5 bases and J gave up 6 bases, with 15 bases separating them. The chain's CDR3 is CASSPATRGDTQYF. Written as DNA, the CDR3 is TGTGCCAGCAGCCCGGCTACTAGGGGGGATACGCAGTATTTT. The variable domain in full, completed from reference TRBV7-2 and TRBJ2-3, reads GAGVSQSPSNKVTEKGKDVELRCDPISGHTALYWYRQSLGQGLEFLIYFQGNSAPDKSGLPSDRFSAERTGGSVSTLTIQRTQQEDSAVYLCASSPATRGDTQYFGPGTRLTVL.

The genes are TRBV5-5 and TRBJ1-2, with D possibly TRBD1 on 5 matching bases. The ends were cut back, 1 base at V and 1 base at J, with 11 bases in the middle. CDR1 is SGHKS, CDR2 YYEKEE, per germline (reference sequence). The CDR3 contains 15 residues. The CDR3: CASSLFTGGNYGYTF. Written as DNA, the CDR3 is TGTGCCAGCAGCTTGTTCACAGGCGGTAACTATGGCTACACCTTC.

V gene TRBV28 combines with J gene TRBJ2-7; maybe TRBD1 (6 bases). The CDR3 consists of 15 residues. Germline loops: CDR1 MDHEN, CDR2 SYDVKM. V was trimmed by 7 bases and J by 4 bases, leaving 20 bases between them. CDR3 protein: CASTFGQNSFYEQYF. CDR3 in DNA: TGTGCCAGCACCTTTGGACAGAACTCTTTTTACGAGCAGTACTTC.

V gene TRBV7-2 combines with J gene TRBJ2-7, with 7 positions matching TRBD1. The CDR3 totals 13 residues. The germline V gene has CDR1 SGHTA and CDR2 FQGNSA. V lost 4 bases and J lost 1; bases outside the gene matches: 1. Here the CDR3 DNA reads TGTGCCAGCAGCTGGACAGGTTCCTACGAGCAGTACTTC. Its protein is CASSWTGSYEQYF.

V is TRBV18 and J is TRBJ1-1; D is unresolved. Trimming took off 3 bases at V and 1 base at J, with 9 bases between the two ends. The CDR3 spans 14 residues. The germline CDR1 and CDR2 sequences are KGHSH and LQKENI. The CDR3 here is CASSPDIRNTEAFF. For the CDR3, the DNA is TGTGCCAGCTCACCCGACATTAGGAACACTGAAGCTTTCTTT.

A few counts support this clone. The CDR3 bases are TGCAGCGTTGGTCAGGCAGGGAAGAACACTGAAGCTTTCTTT. As protein: CSVGQAGKNTEAFF. The J gene is TRBJ1-1, the V gene TRBV29-1, with TRBD1 as a possible D gene (5 bases). Germline CDR1 SQVTM, CDR2 ANQGSEA. This CDR3 comprises 14 residues. Trimming removed 4 bases from V and 1 base from J, with 13 bases in between.

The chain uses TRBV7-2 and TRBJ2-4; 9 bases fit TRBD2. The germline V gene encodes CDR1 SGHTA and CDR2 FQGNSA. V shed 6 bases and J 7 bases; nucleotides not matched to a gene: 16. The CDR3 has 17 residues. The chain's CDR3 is CASSSSSGIGERNIQYF. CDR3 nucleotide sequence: TGTGCCAGCAGTTCCTCTAGCGGGATTGGGGAGAGGAACATTCAGTACTTC.

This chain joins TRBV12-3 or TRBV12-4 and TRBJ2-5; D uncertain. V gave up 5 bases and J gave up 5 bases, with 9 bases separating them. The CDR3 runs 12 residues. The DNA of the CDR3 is TGTGCCAGCAGTCCCACCGGGGAGACCCAGTACTTC. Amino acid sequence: CASSPTGETQYF.

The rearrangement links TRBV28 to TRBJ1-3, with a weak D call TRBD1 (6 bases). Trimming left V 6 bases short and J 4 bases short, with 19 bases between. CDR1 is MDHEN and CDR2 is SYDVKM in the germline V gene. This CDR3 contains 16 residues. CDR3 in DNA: TGTGCCAGCAGAAAACCCCGAGGGGGAAGCGGAAACACCATATATTTT. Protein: CASRKPRGGSGNTIYF. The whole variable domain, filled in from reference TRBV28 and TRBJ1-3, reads DVKVTQSSRYLVKRTGEKVFLECVQDMDHENMFWYRQDPGLGLRLIYFSYDVKMKEKGDIPEGYSVSREKKERFSLILESASTNQTSMYLCASRKPRGGSGNTIYFGEGSWLTVV.

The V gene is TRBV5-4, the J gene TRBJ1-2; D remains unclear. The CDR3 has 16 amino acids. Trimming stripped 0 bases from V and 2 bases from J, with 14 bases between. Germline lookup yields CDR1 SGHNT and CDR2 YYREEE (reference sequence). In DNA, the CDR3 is TGTGCCAGCAGCTTGGAAGTGGGGAGGAGGAACTATGGCTACACCTTC. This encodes CASSLEVGRRNYGYTF. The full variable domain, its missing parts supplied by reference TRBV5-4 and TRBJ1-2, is ETGVTQSPTHLIKTRGQQVTLRCSSQSGHNTVSWYQQALGQGPQFIFQYYREEENGRGNFPPRFSGLQFPNYSSELNVNALELDDSALYLCASSLEVGRRNYGYTFGSGTRLTVV.

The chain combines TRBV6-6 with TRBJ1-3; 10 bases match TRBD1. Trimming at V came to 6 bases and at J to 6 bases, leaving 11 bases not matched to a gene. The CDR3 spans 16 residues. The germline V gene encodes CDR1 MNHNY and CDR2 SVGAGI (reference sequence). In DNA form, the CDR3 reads TGTGCCAGCAGCAACCCGGGACAGGGGTACGAAAACACCATATATTTT. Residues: CASSNPGQGYENTIYF.

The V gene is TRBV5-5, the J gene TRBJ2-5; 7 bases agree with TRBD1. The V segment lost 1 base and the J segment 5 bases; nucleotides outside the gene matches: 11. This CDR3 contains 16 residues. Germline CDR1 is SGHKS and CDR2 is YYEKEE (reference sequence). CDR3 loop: CASSLRTGPKRETQYF. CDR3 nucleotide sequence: TGTGCCAGCAGCTTGAGGACAGGCCCGAAGCGGGAGACCCAGTACTTC.

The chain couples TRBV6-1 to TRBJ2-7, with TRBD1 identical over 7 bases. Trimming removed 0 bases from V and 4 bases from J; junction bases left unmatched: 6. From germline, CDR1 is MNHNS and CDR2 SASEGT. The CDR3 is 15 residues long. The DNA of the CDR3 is TGTGCCAGCAGTGAAGCAGGGACAGATCCTTACGAGCAGTACGTC. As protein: CASSEAGTDPYEQYV.

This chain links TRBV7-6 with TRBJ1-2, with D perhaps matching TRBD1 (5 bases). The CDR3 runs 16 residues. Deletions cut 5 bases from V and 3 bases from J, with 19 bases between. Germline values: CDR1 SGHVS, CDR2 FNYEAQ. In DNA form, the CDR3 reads TGTGCCAGCAGCCCACTCTACCCCTCCAGGGACTATGGCTACACCTTC. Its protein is CASSPLYPSRDYGYTF.

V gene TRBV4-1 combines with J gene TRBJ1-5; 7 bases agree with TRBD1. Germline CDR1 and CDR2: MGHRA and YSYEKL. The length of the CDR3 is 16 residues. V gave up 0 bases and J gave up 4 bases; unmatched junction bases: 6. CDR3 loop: CASSQDPTGLNQPQHF. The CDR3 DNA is TGCGCCAGCAGCCAAGATCCGACAGGGCTGAATCAGCCCCAGCATTTT.

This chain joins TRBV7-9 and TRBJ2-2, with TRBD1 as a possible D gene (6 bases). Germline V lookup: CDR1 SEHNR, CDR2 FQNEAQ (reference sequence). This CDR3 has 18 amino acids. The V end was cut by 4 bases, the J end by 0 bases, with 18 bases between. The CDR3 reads CASSSEGYGQTNTGELFF. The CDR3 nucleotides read TGTGCCAGCAGCTCCGAGGGTTACGGACAGACGAACACCGGGGAGCTGTTTTTT.